A selection of T cell receptor beta chains follows, all from one sample in a study of T cells in Graves' hyperthyroidism and ophthalmopathy. TCRdb independently ran MiXCR on the multiplex PCR reads; one entry per CDR3 protein. The sample lists 500,000 to 550,000 distinct CDR3 sequences, under 25% occurring once. Sequenced material: blood. Receptors were obtained from a young man with Graves' hyperthyroidism. CDR3s include the opening cysteine and the closing phenylalanine or tryptophan. The D gene is left open where the match is weak. Where a row states a size, it is once, few, many or the class of an expanded clone; other rows omit it.

D gene	V gene	clone size	CDR3 length	J gene	CDR3 DNA	CDR3 protein
-	TRBV10-3	-	16	TRBJ1-1	TGTGCCATCAGTGCATGGGCAGGGACCGGGAACACTGAAGCTTTCTTT	CAISAWAGTGNTEAFF
-	TRBV28	many	12	TRBJ1-5	TGTGCCAGCCGAGGCCTCAATCAGCCCCAGCATTTT	CASRGLNQPQHF
-	TRBV15	many	18	TRBJ1-1	TGTGCCACCAGCAGGGCACTGAGACCTCAGGGGTCGGAAACTGAAGCTTTCTTT	CATSRALRPQGSETEAFF
-	TRBV6-1	many	18	TRBJ1-5	TGTGCCAGCAGTGGGGACACCGAGAGGGGAAATAGCAATCAGCCCCAGCATTTT	CASSGDTERGNSNQPQHF
TRBD2	TRBV6-1	few	16	TRBJ2-2	TGTGCCAGCAGTGCCGTAGCGGGGGCGAACACCGGGGAGCTGTTTTTT	CASSAVAGANTGELFF
-	TRBV28	few	13	TRBJ2-7	TGTGCCAGCAGTTGGACTGACGCCTACGAGCAGTACTTC	CASSWTDAYEQYF
TRBD1	TRBV19	many	14	TRBJ1-1	TGTGCCAGTAGGCCTTGGGACAGAGGGACTGAAGCTTTCTTT	CASRPWDRGTEAFF
-	TRBV5-1	many	19	TRBJ2-2	TGCGCCAGCAGCTTGGCCCTCAGGGGCAGGGCCAAGGTCGCCGGGGAGCTGTTTTTT	CASSLALRGRAKVAGELFF
TRBD1	TRBV12-3/TRBV12-4	many	15	TRBJ1-2	TGTGCCAGCAGTTTCGGGGGAGGGGGCTTAGGTGGCTACACCTTC	CASSFGGGGLGGYTF
TRBD1	TRBV20-1	-	14	TRBJ1-5	TGCAGTGCCCCAACAGGGGGCGAGAATCAGCCCCAGCATTTT	CSAPTGGENQPQHF
-	TRBV11-2	many	16	TRBJ2-4	TGTGCCAGCAGCCCTCAGGGCATACTAGCCAAAAACATTCAGTACTTC	CASSPQGILAKNIQYF
TRBD1	TRBV18	once	15	TRBJ2-2	TGTGCCAGCTCACCGGGACAGGGCTTAACCGGGGAGCTGTTTTTT	CASSPGQGLTGELFF
-	TRBV5-1	few	15	TRBJ2-7	TGCGCCAGCAGCCGCCGGGCCACGGGGTCCTACGAGCAGTACTTC	CASSRRATGSYEQYF
TRBD1	TRBV7-2	many	15	TRBJ1-2	TGTGCCAGCAGCTTAGCCCCGGGACAGGGGGGTGGCTACACCTTC	CASSLAPGQGGGYTF
-	TRBV20-1	many	14	TRBJ1-2	TGCAGTGCTAGCGATTTTTCTGCTAACTATGGCTACACCTTC	CSASDFSANYGYTF
-	TRBV14	many	12	TRBJ1-3	TGTGCCAGCAGCCATGTACGCGACACCATATATTTT	CASSHVRDTIYF
-	TRBV4-1	many	12	TRBJ1-2	TGCGCCAGCAGCCAGACAGCACTTGGCTACACCTTC	CASSQTALGYTF
TRBD1	TRBV20-1	-	12	TRBJ1-2	TGCAGTGCTAGGGACAGGACCCCCGGCTACACCTTC	CSARDRTPGYTF
-	TRBV6-1	few	15	TRBJ1-5	TGTGCCAGCAGAAGGAACAACCTAGCAAATCAGCCCCAGCATTTT	CASRRNNLANQPQHF
-	TRBV6-5	-	14	TRBJ1-2	TGTGCCAGCAGTTACTCGAAGGGATCCTATGGCTACACCTTC	CASSYSKGSYGYTF
TRBD2	TRBV12-3/TRBV12-4	many	17	TRBJ2-2	TGTGCCAGCAGTTTAGGGCTAGCGGGGCCGAACACCGGGGAGCTGTTTTTT	CASSLGLAGPNTGELFF
-	TRBV3-1	-	19	TRBJ2-7	TGTGCCAGCAGCCAAGATAGCTTTTCGAAGGCGGCCGCACCCTACGAGCAGTACTTC	CASSQDSFSKAAAPYEQYF
TRBD1	TRBV6-5	-	15	TRBJ2-2	TGTGCCAGCAGTTACAGGACAGGGACCACCGGGGAGCTGTTTTTT	CASSYRTGTTGELFF
-	TRBV11-2	-	13	TRBJ1-5	TGTGCCAGCAGCCGCGGAATCGGCCAGCCCCAGCATTTT	CASSRGIGQPQHF
-	TRBV10-3	many	15	TRBJ1-2	TGTGCCATCAGTGAGTCGCTCACTCCTCCCTATGGCTACACCTTC	CAISESLTPPYGYTF
TRBD2	TRBV5-4	-	15	TRBJ2-5	TGTGCCAGCAGCGTCCGCCGCGCGGGAGGAGAGACCCAGTACTTC	CASSVRRAGGETQYF
TRBD2	TRBV28	many	15	TRBJ2-7	TGTGCCAGCAGTCCTCAACGGGGGGTAACCTACGAGCAGTACTTC	CASSPQRGVTYEQYF
TRBD2	TRBV6-2/TRBV6-3	many	13	TRBJ2-5	TGTGCCAGCAAGGAGCGGGGATTAGAGACCCAGTACTTC	CASKERGLETQYF
-	TRBV4-1	many	13	TRBJ1-1	TGCGCCAGCAGCCAAGACGAGGGACGTGAAGCTTTCTTT	CASSQDEGREAFF
-	TRBV28	many	15	TRBJ1-5	TGTGCCAGCAGTGTACAGTGGGGAGGCAATCAGCCCCAGCATTTT	CASSVQWGGNQPQHF
TRBD1	TRBV19	-	16	TRBJ2-7	TGTGCCAGTAGCCAGGGGACAGGGGAGAGGATAGACGAGCAGTACTTC	CASSQGTGERIDEQYF
-	TRBV28	-	16	TRBJ2-2	TGTGCCAGCACCGGACGCGGGGGCCGGGGGACCGGGGAGCTGTTTTTT	CASTGRGGRGTGELFF
-	TRBV7-8	-	15	TRBJ1-1	TGTGCCAGCAGCCCGCCAGCAGCAAGGGGCACTGAAGCTTTCTTT	CASSPPAARGTEAFF
TRBD1	TRBV11-2	few	15	TRBJ1-5	TGTGCCAGCAGCTTGGGACAGGGGGCGAATCAGCCCCAGCATTTT	CASSLGQGANQPQHF
-	TRBV12-3/TRBV12-4	many	17	TRBJ2-5	TGTGCCAGCAGTTCACCCCCTCGGGGCAGGGGGGGAGAGACCCAGTACTTC	CASSSPPRGRGGETQYF
-	TRBV30	many	11	TRBJ1-1	TGTGCCTGGTCACTGAACACTGAAGCTTTCTTT	CAWSLNTEAFF
-	TRBV11-2	many	16	TRBJ2-2	TGTGCCAGCAGCTTTGGATCACAGGGAGGTACCGGGGAGCTGTTTTTT	CASSFGSQGGTGELFF
-	TRBV2	many	13	TRBJ1-2	TGTGCCAGTAGTACATCAGGGTGGTATGGCTACACCTTC	CASSTSGWYGYTF
-	TRBV20-1	many	15	TRBJ2-3	TGCAGTGCTAGAGAACCGGGGATTTTCACAGATACGCAGTATTTT	CSAREPGIFTDTQYF
-	TRBV11-2	many	13	TRBJ1-2	TGTGCCAGCAGCTTAGATACCCCCGGTGGATACACCTTC	CASSLDTPGGYTF
-	TRBV5-1	many	15	TRBJ1-2	TGCGCCAGCAGGAGGACAACCCAGGAGGGCTATGGCTACACCTTC	CASRRTTQEGYGYTF